The 17 T cell receptor beta chains reported below all come from one sample, sequenced in a study of prognosis after radiotherapy for stage I lung cancer listed by TCRdb under 2021. Instrument used: Illumina HiSeq 3000. Two rounds of multiplex PCR on genomic DNA were used to amplify the TCR beta CDR3 region. In the first PCR round, primers specific to each TRBV and TRBJ gene were used, and the primer sequences were filed in Chinese patent CN105087789A. TCRdb itself trimmed the public reads at Q25 with fastp, ran MiXCR and retained productive beta chains. Identical CDR3 protein sequences are pooled into one entry, listed with their most common genes and DNA. The sample profile shows 14,000 or so distinct CDR3 sequences; approximately 30% of them were found once. The ten largest clones add up to roughly 13% of the sample. This material consisted of PBMCs, taken before or after stereotactic body radiation therapy (not recorded which). The receptors shown here come from a donor of 50 years or more with non-small cell lung cancer.

This clonotype has a count of ten or more. This chain joins TRBV7-9 and TRBJ2-7; 10 bases are shared with TRBD1. Per germline, CDR1 SEHNR and CDR2 FQNEAQ (reference sequence). The CDR3 is 15 amino acids. The ends lost 2 bases at V and 5 bases at J; junction bases unmatched: 6. The CDR3 DNA reads TGTGCCAGCAGCTTACACGCGACAGGGGGCGACGAGCAGTACTTC. It translates to CASSLHATGGDEQYF.

This clonotype was counted at least ten times. This chain uses TRBV5-1 with TRBJ2-3; TRBD2 aligns across 9 bases. CDR1 is SGHRS, CDR2 YFSETQ, per germline. The J segment lost 1 base and the V segment lost 3 bases, leaving 9 bases of the junction unmatched. The CDR3 extends over 17 amino acids. CDR3 protein: CASSSKPLAGGTDTQYF. The CDR3 region has the DNA TGCGCCAGCAGCTCCAAGCCTTTAGCGGGGGGCACAGATACGCAGTATTTT.

This clonotype occurred many times. The CDR3 protein is CASSTRLAGVIYEQYF. CDR3 DNA sequence: TGTGCCAGCAGCACGAGGCTAGCGGGAGTTATTTACGAGCAGTACTTC. The chain recombines TRBV7-8 with TRBJ2-7, with 10 bases lining up with TRBD2. The CDR3 consists of 16 residues. Germline V gene sequence: CDR1 SGHVS, CDR2 FQNEAQ. Trimming at V came to 5 bases and at J to 4 bases, leaving 11 bases not matched to a gene.

A remark on this clonotype: It differs at one base from a far larger clone, so likely a read error. This chain connects TRBV30 to TRBJ2-5; 7 nucleotides match TRBD2. The J call is doubtful: the DNA matches TRBJ2-1 better. The germline CDR1 and CDR2 sequences are GTSNPN and SVGIG (reference sequence). The CDR3 extends over 14 amino acids. The CDR3, as DNA: TGTGCCTGGAGTGTACAGTGCGGGGGAAATGAGCAGTTCTTC. It encodes CAWSVQCGGNEQFF.

In the case of this clonotype: A far larger clone is a single base away, which makes a read error likely. The J gene is TRBJ2-3, the V gene TRBV6-8; possible D gene TRBD2, 6 bases. CDR3 size: 13 residues. Germline CDR1 MNHGY, CDR2 SAAAGT. CDR3 sequence reads: CASKGGFPDKQYF. CDR3 nucleotides: TGTGCCAGCAAAGGAGGGTTCCCAGATAAGCAGTATTTT.

In its sample, this clonotype was seen many times. The chain joins TRBV28 to TRBJ1-1, with D perhaps matching TRBD1 (6 bases). V lost 1 base and J lost 3, with 15 bases in between. In germline, CDR1 is MDHEN, CDR2 SYDVKM. The CDR3 has 16 residues. The CDR3 protein is CASSLSALQGDTEAFF. Written as DNA, the CDR3 is TGTGCCAGCAGTTTATCAGCTCTACAGGGTGACACTGAAGCTTTCTTT.

The sample holds many counts of this clonotype. The V gene is TRBV28, the J gene TRBJ2-7; 7 bases are a match to TRBD1. This CDR3 comprises 15 residues. Germline loops: CDR1 MDHEN, CDR2 SYDVKM. V gave up 6 bases and J gave up 3 bases; unmatched junction bases: 11. CDR3 nucleotides: TGTGCCAGCAGACCTACAGGGGCTGTTATCTACGAGCAGTACTTC. Its translation: CASRPTGAVIYEQYF.

In its sample, this clonotype was seen many times. The chain combines TRBV15 with TRBJ1-5, with D unclear. This CDR3 is built from 14 residues. Trimming removed 0 bases at V and 4 bases at J, with 7 bases between. Germline V CDR1 and CDR2: LNHNV, YYDKDF (reference sequence). CDR3 sequence: CATSRDRGNQPQHF. Here the CDR3 DNA reads TGTGCCACCAGCAGAGATCGAGGAAATCAGCCCCAGCATTTT.

This clonotype was detected only a few times. The germline gene is not matched at one end of the junction; a read error may be the cause. The chain's CDR3 is CASSTTGSTGDLFF. The CDR3 DNA sequence: TGTGCCAGCAGCACCACGGGGAGCACCGGGGATCTGTTTTTT. The chain uses TRBV12-3 or TRBV12-4 and TRBJ2-2; D perhaps matches TRBD2 (5 bases). The CDR3 extends over 14 amino acids.

The chain employs TRBV12-3 or TRBV12-4 and TRBJ2-7; 12 bases align to TRBD2. This CDR3 region has 14 residues. The trim removed 5 bases at V and 3 bases at J, leaving 2 bases unmatched. The CDR3: CASSPSGGDYEQYF. For the CDR3, the DNA is TGTGCCAGCAGTCCTAGCGGGGGGGACTACGAGCAGTACTTC.

This clonotype has a count of ten or more. The genes are TRBV2 and TRBJ2-5; 7 nucleotides line up with TRBD2. The CDR3 is 14 amino acids. V lost 6 bases to trimming and J lost 6 bases; unmatched junction nucleotides: 10. Germline-derived CDR1 and CDR2 are SNHLY and FYNNEI. The CDR3 is CASRPPGLLKTQYF. The DNA of the CDR3 is TGTGCCAGCAGGCCACCGGGACTACTGAAGACCCAGTACTTC. The full variable domain, with the rest looked up from reference TRBV2 and TRBJ2-5, is EPEVTQTPSHQVTQMGQEVILRCVPISNHLYFYWYRQILGQKVEFLVSFYNNEISEKSEIFDDQFSVERPDGSNFTLKIRSTKLEDSAMYFCASRPPGLLKTQYFGPGTRLLVL.

This chain connects TRBV7-9 to TRBJ2-7, with TRBD1 as a possible D gene (5 bases). Germline CDR1 and CDR2: SEHNR and FQNEAQ (reference sequence). V lost 4 bases and J 7 bases, leaving 17 bases between the germline ends. The length of the CDR3 is 14 residues. The DNA for the CDR3 is TGTGCCAGCAGCTCCGGTGACAGCTCCAATGAGCAGTACTTC. Protein sequence: CASSSGDSSNEQYF.

A remark on this clonotype: The junction departs from the called germline gene at one end, perhaps through a read error. The chain recombines TRBV6-8 with TRBJ2-7, with TRBD1 identical over 9 bases. CDR3 length equals 16 residues. Per germline, CDR1 MNHGY and CDR2 SAAAGT. The CDR3 DNA follows: TGTGCCAGCAGTCGCACCACGGGACAGGGACCCTACGAGAAGTACTTC. It encodes CASSRTTGQGPYEKYF.

This clonotype was seen repeatedly, ten times or more. The chain carries TRBV20-1 and TRBJ2-1; TRBD2 aligns across 9 bases. This CDR3 contains 16 residues. Germline CDR1 and CDR2: DFQATT and SNEGSKA (reference sequence). Losses at the gene ends were 3 bases for V and 0 bases for J; bases not matched to a gene: 6. The chain's CDR3 is CSASLSGRVSYNEQFF. For the CDR3, the DNA is TGCAGTGCTAGCCTTAGCGGGAGAGTCTCCTACAATGAGCAGTTCTTC.

This clonotype is termed medium-sized (0.01 to 0.1%). The V and J genes are TRBV27 and TRBJ2-1; 7 bases map to TRBD1. J lost 4 bases, V lost 2 bases, and 5 bases had no gene match. This CDR3 comprises 15 residues. The germline V gene encodes CDR1 MNHEY and CDR2 SMNVEV (reference sequence). CDR3 coding DNA: TGTGCCAGCAGTTTAGACAGGGCAGATTACAATGAGCAGTTCTTC. Translated, it gives CASSLDRADYNEQFF.

Turning to this clonotype: One end of the junction does not line up with germline, which may come from a read error. V and J are TRBV9 and TRBJ2-3; no firm D call. This CDR3 region has 15 residues. CDR1 SGDLS and CDR2 YYNGEE come from the germline V gene. CDR3 nucleotides: TGTGCAAGCAGCCCTAAGGGTTCTAGCACAGATACGCAGTATTTT. This encodes CASSPKGSSTDTQYF.

Details on this clonotype: The likely explanation is a read error, given a far larger clone one base away. In DNA, the CDR3 is TGTGCCAGACCTCCCGGGACAAGGGCCCTAGGGGGGCAGTACTTC. Its protein is CARPPGTRALGGQYF. This chain links TRBV6-4 with TRBJ2-7; D may be TRBD1 (6 bases). The CDR3 spans 15 residues. Germline values: CDR1 MRHNA, CDR2 SNTAGT. Deletions cut 9 bases from V and 9 bases from J, with 27 bases between.